A single sample gave rise to the 20 T cell receptor beta chains below, sequenced in a study of T-cell memory formation after mild COVID-19. MiXCR, run by TCRdb on the 5' RACE reads, gives a single entry per CDR3 protein. Here the sample spans 240,000 or so distinct CDR3 sequences, 7.5% to 10% being singletons. Sequences were obtained from PBMCs or a T cell subset sorted from them (not recorded which). These receptors were collected from a man aged 18 to 30 who had mild COVID-19 (a few samples of this study predate the infection). Cell type and time point are not known.

The table lists this clonotype with many counts. The rearrangement links TRBV7-2 to TRBJ2-2; 9 bases agree with TRBD2. This CDR3 comprises 16 residues. CDR1 and CDR2 (germline): SGHTA, FQGNSA. The J segment lost 1 base and the V segment lost 8 bases, leaving 8 bases of the junction unmatched. The CDR3 region has the DNA TGTGCCAGCCGAGCCCAACTAGCGGGGAACACCGGGGAGCTGTTTTTT. Residues: CASRAQLAGNTGELFF.

About this clonotype: At one end the junction does not follow the germline gene, possibly because of a read error. The V and J genes are TRBV19 and TRBJ2-5; D ambiguous. CDR1 and CDR2 (germline): LNHDA, SQIVND (reference sequence). This CDR3 is built from 14 residues. The CDR3 bases are TGTGCCAGTGGTATCGCACCAAGCCAAGAGACCCAGTACTTC. Protein: CASGIAPSQETQYF.

In its sample, this clonotype was seen a few times. The chain joins TRBV6-5 to TRBJ1-2, with D uncertain. CDR1 and CDR2 from the germline V gene are MNHEY and SVGAGI. The V end lost 5 bases, the J end lost 4 bases, and 17 bases lay between the germline ends. The CDR3 has 15 residues. The CDR3 coding sequence is TGTGCCAGCAGTCCAAACGGACGGACTCTCTATGGCTACACCTTC. This sequence encodes CASSPNGRTLYGYTF.

The rearrangement joins TRBV10-3 to TRBJ1-4; no clear D. The CDR3 loop spans 19 amino acids. V lost 0 bases and J 2 bases, leaving 19 bases between the germline ends. Per the germline V gene, CDR1 is ENHRY and CDR2 is SYGVKD. For the CDR3, the DNA is TGTGCCATCAGTGAGTCAGGAAGGAGCGGCAGTCTTACTAATGAAAAACTGTTTTTT. This translates into CAISESGRSGSLTNEKLFF.

This clonotype has a handful of counts. The V call is TRBV19, the J call TRBJ2-7, with 9 bases matching TRBD2. The CDR3 spans 16 residues. The V gene's germline CDR1 is LNHDA and CDR2 SQIVND (reference sequence). V was clipped by 10 bases and J by 1 base; unmatched bases: 14. For the CDR3, the DNA is TGTGCCACTCGCCCGGGAGCGGGGGGCCTTTCCTACGAGCAGTACTTC. Protein product: CATRPGAGGLSYEQYF.

The chain carries TRBV10-3 and TRBJ2-1, with 7 bases matching TRBD1. Germline V gives CDR1 ENHRY, CDR2 SYGVKD. V trimming: 6 bases; J trimming: 5 bases; junction bases outside the gene matches: 4. The CDR3 has 13 amino acids. The CDR3 DNA is TGTGCCATCAGACCGGGACAGCACAATGAGCAGTTCTTC. This encodes CAIRPGQHNEQFF.

The chain combines TRBV18 with TRBJ2-5; D unclear. The CDR3 is 13 amino acids. Germline V gene data show CDR1 as KGHSH and CDR2 as LQKENI. V lost 3 bases, J lost 2 bases, and 7 bases lay in between. CDR3 DNA: TGTGCCAGCTCACCGGAAGGTCAAGAGACCCAGTACTTC. Translating gives CASSPEGQETQYF.

This clonotype was counted at least ten times. This chain links TRBV28 with TRBJ2-2, with 12 bases fitting TRBD2. CDR1 is MDHEN, CDR2 SYDVKM, per germline. With 3 bases clipped from V and 4 bases from J, the junction kept 0 bases outside the gene matches. This CDR3 is 15 amino acids long. As DNA, the CDR3 is TGTGCCAGCAGTTTGGGACTAGCGGGCACCGGGGAGCTGTTTTTT. Translated: CASSLGLAGTGELFF.

This clonotype was found many times. This sequence joins TRBV3-1 and TRBJ2-3; D remains ambiguous. Trimming removed 4 bases from V and 3 bases from J, with 11 bases in between. This CDR3 spans 14 amino acids. CDR1 is LGHDT and CDR2 is YNNKEL in the germline V gene (reference sequence). CDR3 in amino acids: CASSPPGRTDTQYF. The CDR3 DNA sequence: TGTGCCAGCAGCCCGCCTGGTCGTACAGATACGCAGTATTTT.

CDR3 bases: TGTGCCAGCAGTCGGCAGCCCCGGGGAATGAACACTGAAGCTTTCTTT. Its translation is CASSRQPRGMNTEAFF. The rearrangement uses TRBV11-2 and TRBJ1-1, with D unclear. Germline CDR1 SGHAT, CDR2 FQNNGV. Trimming took off 6 bases at V and 0 bases at J, with 17 bases between the two ends. The CDR3 is 16 amino acids. Full variable domain (missing parts from reference TRBV11-2 and TRBJ1-1): EAGVAQSPRYKIIEKRQSVAFWCNPISGHATLYWYQQILGQGPKLLIQFQNNGVVDDSQLPKDRFSAERLKGVDSTLKIQPAKLEDSAVYLCASSRQPRGMNTEAFFGQGTRLTVV.

J is TRBJ2-7 and V is TRBV12-3 or TRBV12-4; D unresolved. The CDR3 consists of 13 residues. V was cut by 1 base and J by 5 bases, with 9 bases left in between. The DNA of the CDR3 is TGTGCCAGCAGTTTAGAGAAGGCCGACGAGCAGTACTTC. Protein sequence: CASSLEKADEQYF.

The genes are TRBV5-5 and TRBJ2-5; unclear D gene. The ends were cut back, 0 bases at V and 2 bases at J, with 8 bases in the middle. The CDR3 loop spans 14 amino acids. Germline CDR1 is SGHKS and CDR2 is YYEKEE (reference sequence). Here the CDR3 DNA reads TGTGCCAGCAGCTTGGTGGGGAAGCAAGAGACCCAGTACTTC. Translated, it gives CASSLVGKQETQYF.

This clonotype has at least ten counts. This chain connects TRBV6-2 or TRBV6-3 to TRBJ2-1, with TRBD1 as a possible D gene (7 bases). Trimming took 2 bases from V and 2 from J, leaving 13 bases between them. CDR3 length: 16 amino acids. Germline values: CDR1 MNHEY, CDR2 SVGEGT. The CDR3 nucleotides read TGTGCCAGCAGTTACGGTGCAGGGGGGCCCTACAATGAGCAGTTCTTC. Translation gives CASSYGAGGPYNEQFF.

This clonotype was seen only a few times. V is TRBV6-5 and J is TRBJ1-3; D uncertain. Germline CDR1 reads MNHEY; CDR2 reads SVGAGI. V was trimmed by 6 bases and J by 7 bases, leaving 16 bases between them. The CDR3 sequence is 14 residues long. The CDR3 sequence: CASSRGVGGNTIYF. CDR3 nucleotides: TGTGCCAGCAGCCGCGGGGTCGGAGGGAACACCATATATTTT.

This sequence joins TRBV24-1 and TRBJ1-1; unclear D gene. Germline V CDR1 and CDR2: KGHDR, SFDVKD. The CDR3 has 12 amino acids. V was shortened by 7 bases and J by 7 bases, with 12 bases between the two germline ends. DNA of the CDR3: TGTGCCACCAGCCCCGGTTGGGGTGAAGCTTTCTTT. This gives the protein CATSPGWGEAFF.

This chain links TRBV15 with TRBJ2-7, with D possibly TRBD2 on 7 matching bases. V was shortened by 1 base and J by 2 bases, with 15 bases between the two germline ends. Germline lookup yields CDR1 LNHNV and CDR2 YYDKDF (reference sequence). CDR3 size: 16 residues. In nucleotides, the CDR3 is TGTGCCACCAGCAGAGTGTTCGCCGGGGGGCCCTACGAGCAGTACTTC. It specifies CATSRVFAGGPYEQYF.

The count of this clonotype is one. This rearrangement joins TRBV12-3 or TRBV12-4 to TRBJ1-5; D remains unclear. V was cut by 3 bases and J by 5 bases, with 14 bases left in between. The CDR3 sequence is 15 residues long. CDR3 DNA sequence: TGTGCCAGCAGTTTCGGGCCGGTGCTGGATCAGCCCCAGCATTTT. Translating it yields CASSFGPVLDQPQHF.

This clonotype was detected a few times. The V gene is TRBV7-2, the J gene TRBJ2-3; D perhaps matches TRBD2 (7 bases). Deletions cut 1 base from V and 3 bases from J, with 11 bases between. CDR1 and CDR2 from the germline V gene are SGHTA and FQGNSA. The CDR3 extends over 15 amino acids. CDR3 sequence (DNA): TGTGCCAGCAGCTTAGTGGGGGGGGCGACAGATACGCAGTATTTT. Its translation: CASSLVGGATDTQYF.

This clonotype has a handful of counts. V usage is TRBV7-2 and J usage is TRBJ1-2, with 9 bases identical to TRBD1. Trimming took 3 bases from V and 5 from J; bases not matched to a gene: 4. This CDR3 contains 14 residues. Germline V CDR1 and CDR2: SGHTA, FQGNSA. The chain's CDR3 is CASSFDRGTYGYTF. As DNA, the CDR3 is TGTGCCAGCAGCTTTGACAGGGGGACTTATGGCTACACCTTC.

This clonotype was detected a few times. CDR3: CASSSRPKVQFF. CDR3 nucleotide sequence: TGTGCCAGCAGCTCTCGACCGAAAGTGCAGTTCTTC. The gene calls are TRBV7-9 and TRBJ2-1, with D unresolved. The CDR3 length is 12 residues. Germline V gene sequence: CDR1 SEHNR, CDR2 FQNEAQ (reference sequence). Trimming left V 4 bases short and J 12 bases short, with 13 bases between.